These 11 T cell receptor beta chains came from one sample sequenced in a study of HIV-infected patients and healthy controls. TCRdb passed the 5' RACE reads through MiXCR, listing each CDR3 protein once. The sample gives about 64,000 distinct CDR3 sequences, 15% to 20% of which show up once; about 1.5% is in the top ten. The sequencing sample was made of CD4+ T cells from blood. The receptor source for this set is a human donor in good health.

There are many counts of this clonotype. One end of the junction fails to match germline, which may point to a read error. The rearrangement links TRBV5-6 to TRBJ2-3, with no clear D. Germline V CDR1 and CDR2: SGHDT, YYEEEE. The CDR3 covers 12 residues. The CDR3 here is CASSPTVGSLTF. CDR3 nucleotides: TGTGCCAGCAGCCCCACCGTTGGTTCTTTAACTTTT.

The chain recombines TRBV20-1 with TRBJ2-3; D is unclear. The CDR3 consists of 12 residues. The V and J ends lost 3 bases and 5 bases respectively, with 9 bases between them. The germline CDR1 and CDR2 sequences are DFQATT and SNEGSKA (reference sequence). CDR3 sequence (DNA): TGCAGTGCTAGCGCAACGTTAGATACGCAGTATTTT. It encodes CSASATLDTQYF.

The chain carries TRBV7-2 and TRBJ2-1; D is perhaps TRBD2 (6 bases). Between the trimmed V and J ends, which lost 7 bases and 0 bases, there was a span of 13 bases. The CDR3 spans 15 residues. The germline CDR1 and CDR2 sequences are SGHTA and FQGNSA. CDR3 protein: CASISSVSSYNEQFF. In nucleotides, the CDR3 is TGTGCCAGCATCTCTAGCGTAAGCTCCTACAATGAGCAGTTCTTC.

This chain uses TRBV5-1 with TRBJ2-2; D call uncertain. V dropped 4 bases and J dropped 6 bases, with 10 bases sitting between them. Germline CDR1 SGHRS, CDR2 YFSETQ. The CDR3 loop spans 13 amino acids. CDR3 loop: CASSPDVPGELFF. CDR3 DNA sequence: TGCGCCAGCAGCCCCGACGTCCCCGGGGAGCTGTTTTTT.

This clonotype was observed a few times. This sequence joins TRBV6-6 and TRBJ2-3; TRBD2 agrees at 7 bases. Germline CDR1 MNHNY, CDR2 SVGAGI (reference sequence). This CDR3 is built from 16 residues. V trimming: 4 bases; J trimming: 1 base; junction bases outside the gene matches: 8. The DNA for the CDR3 is TGTGCCAGCAGTTCCTTTGGGAGCGGGGGCACAGATACGCAGTATTTT. As protein: CASSSFGSGGTDTQYF.

This clonotype was seen many times. This rearrangement joins TRBV5-1 to TRBJ2-2; 7 positions match TRBD2. The CDR3 spans 15 residues. With 6 bases clipped from V and 6 bases from J, the junction kept 11 bases outside the gene matches. The germline V gene encodes CDR1 SGHRS and CDR2 YFSETQ. CDR3 residues: CASTMAGGNPGELFF. The CDR3 DNA follows: TGCGCCAGCACCATGGCCGGGGGGAATCCCGGGGAGCTGTTTTTT.

This clonotype has more than one count but fewer than ten. The rearrangement uses TRBV20-1 and TRBJ2-5; the D call may be TRBD1 or TRBD2 (6 bases each). The CDR3 is made up of 14 amino acids. Germline V gene lookup returns CDR1 DFQATT and CDR2 SNEGSKA (reference sequence). V was trimmed by 5 bases and J by 4 bases, leaving 17 bases between them. CDR3 sequence: CSALSPGGLETQYF. The CDR3 DNA follows: TGCAGTGCTCTGAGTCCCGGGGGCCTAGAGACCCAGTACTTC.

The V gene is TRBV28, the J gene TRBJ2-4; TRBD2 is a possible D gene (6 bases). V was shortened by 6 bases and J by 2 bases, with 8 bases between the two germline ends. Germline values: CDR1 MDHEN, CDR2 SYDVKM. This CDR3 region has 13 residues. CDR3 sequence reads: CASSAGPKNIQYF. The CDR3 DNA reads TGTGCCAGCAGCGCGGGGCCCAAAAACATTCAGTACTTC.

The chain combines TRBV29-1 with TRBJ1-1, with a weak D call TRBD1 (6 bases). The CDR3 is 14 amino acids. V was trimmed by 0 bases and J by 4 bases, leaving 12 bases between them. CDR1 is SQVTM and CDR2 is ANQGSEA in the germline V gene. The CDR3 here is CSVEEGAQGTEAFF. DNA for the CDR3: TGCAGCGTTGAAGAGGGGGCGCAGGGCACTGAAGCTTTCTTT.

This clonotype was seen ten or more times. The chain joins TRBV20-1 to TRBJ2-5; TRBD2 matches 10 bases. V shed 6 bases, J shed 1 base, and the junction held 8 bases outside the gene matches. The germline V gene encodes CDR1 DFQATT and CDR2 SNEGSKA (reference sequence). This CDR3 is built from 15 residues. The CDR3 spells CSAPASGRGQETQYF. The CDR3 DNA is TGCAGTGCCCCCGCAAGCGGGAGGGGCCAAGAGACCCAGTACTTC.

The gene calls are TRBV5-4 and TRBJ2-5, with 9 bases lining up with TRBD1. Per the germline V gene, CDR1 is SGHNT and CDR2 is YYREEE (reference sequence). The V and J ends lost 5 bases and 0 bases, in that order; junction bases with no gene match: 2. The CDR3 sequence is 14 residues long. The CDR3 protein is CASRRDRDQETQYF. CDR3 sequence (DNA): TGTGCCAGCAGGCGGGACAGGGACCAAGAGACCCAGTACTTC.